This TCR beta chain emerged from a study of T cell changes during pregnancy in multiple sclerosis (dated by TCRdb to between 2018 and 2021). Background on the whole study: The study looked at changes in the T cell repertoire across pregnancy in women with multiple sclerosis.

The CDR3 sequence holds 11 residues, the cysteine and phenylalanine included. CDR3 DNA is the only sequence kept; it has 33 bases, read in frame from the first base. For CDR1 and CDR2, the germline V gene lists SGHTA and FQGNSA. V and J are truncated by 1 base and 13 bases respectively, leaving an intervening sequence of 8 bases. Receptor libraries were prepared by the immunoSEQ multiplex PCR assay. TCRdb took over this immuneACCESS table, retaining in-frame rearrangements with V and J assigned. Such tables are incomplete; in checked studies, under half of the missing clones stem from an unresolved V gene, and the remainder is unexplained. A total of 70,000 or so clones appear in this sample, about 93% of them only once. Of the sample, about 0.45% falls within the top ten clones. As regards this clone: This clone's antigen is unknown. One base away there is no much larger clone; base qualities are not given.

The specimen comprised CD4+ T cells from peripheral blood mononuclear cells, sampled before pregnancy. This clonotype originated in a female donor with multiple sclerosis, enrolled in a pregnancy study. The chain employs TRBV7-2 and TRBJ2-1, with an unclear D gene assignment. The CDR3 reads as follows: CASSLDEIQFF. The sequenced DNA is TGTGCCAGCAGCTTAGACGAGATACAGTTCTTC. Reference TRBV7-2 and TRBJ2-1 genes cover what lies past the CDR3, so the full variable domain is GAGVSQSPSNKVTEKGKDVELRCDPISGHTALYWYRQSLGQGLEFLIYFQGNSAPDKSGLPSDRFSAERTGGSVSTLTIQRTQQEDSAVYLCASSLDEIQFFGPGTRLTVL.